Listed below are T cell receptor beta chains from one sample, sequenced in a study of lymphopenia after photon versus proton radiotherapy. Clones were sequenced by immunoSEQ multiplex PCR, and TCRdb holds only the in-frame ones, with some missing. The repertoire holds around 50,000 clones, with approximately 84% as singletons. This specimen was peripheral blood, taken from a patient treated with proton-based radiotherapy. These receptors were collected from a man between 60 and 75 years old with pancreatic cancer. The CDR3 runs from the conserved cysteine through the conserved F or W. A D gene is named only where the DNA matches it firmly.

>.|TRBV7-2|TRBJ2-5
CASSLGSDLETQYF
TGTGCCAGCAGCTTAGGATCAGATTTAGAGACCCAGTACTTC
>TRBD2|TRBV18|TRBJ2-6
CASSRRGGDGANVLTF
TGTGCCAGCTCCCGGCGGGGGGGCGATGGGGCCAACGTCCTGACTTTC
>.|TRBV28|TRBJ1-3
CASSSSGQQRTTIYF
TGTGCCAGCAGTTCCTCAGGACAGCAGAGGACCACCATATATTTT
>.|TRBV7-6|TRBJ1-5
CASSRGSGQPQHF
TGTGCCAGCAGCAGGGGGTCGGGTCAGCCCCAGCATTTT
>.|TRBV7-9|TRBJ2-3
CASSLGSGPDTQYF
TGTGCCAGCAGCTTAGGGTCGGGTCCAGATACGCAGTATTTT
>TRBD1|TRBV19|TRBJ1-2
CASSIWQGASGYTF
TGTGCCAGTAGTATCTGGCAGGGGGCCTCCGGCTACACCTTC
>.|TRBV5-6|TRBJ2-1
CASREEAYNEQFF
TGTGCCAGCAGGGAGGAGGCATACAATGAGCAGTTCTTC
>TRBD2|TRBV9|TRBJ2-2
CASSASSGVGTGELFF
TGTGCCAGCAGCGCCTCTAGCGGGGTGGGGACCGGGGAGCTGTTTTTT
>.|TRBV27|TRBJ2-1
CASKEEPPRDEQFF
TGTGCCAGCAAGGAAGAGCCGCCACGCGATGAGCAGTTCTTC
>.|TRBV28|TRBJ2-5
CATLGRTQYF
TGTGCCACCCTCGGGAGGACCCAGTACTTC
>.|TRBV6-6|TRBJ1-1
CASSYSTGVRNTEAFF
TGTGCCAGCAGTTACTCGACCGGGGTGCGGAACACTGAAGCTTTCTTT
>TRBD2|TRBV30|TRBJ2-1
CAWRPLAGHNEQFF
TGTGCCTGGAGGCCTTTAGCGGGACACAATGAGCAGTTCTTC
>.|TRBV2|TRBJ1-5
CASSRRGGTNSNQPQHF
TGTGCCAGCAGTAGGAGGGGGGGTACCAATAGCAATCAGCCCCAGCATTTT
>.|TRBV7-2|TRBJ2-3
CASRSGLGTDTQYF
TGTGCCAGCAGATCCGGCCTCGGCACAGATACGCAGTATTTT
>.|TRBV6-5|TRBJ1-3
CASSRDRDSGNTIYF
TGTGCCAGCAGTCGAGACCGAGACTCTGGAAACACCATATATTTT
>TRBD1|TRBV4-2|TRBJ1-5
CASSRVDRAEERNQPQHF
TGTGCCAGCTCTAGAGTAGACAGGGCCGAAGAGCGCAATCAGCCCCAGCATTTT
>.|TRBV9|TRBJ2-6
CASSVAQGLGFGANVLTF
TGTGCCAGCAGCGTAGCGCAGGGGTTAGGTTTCGGGGCCAACGTCCTGACTTTC
>.|TRBV10-3|TRBJ2-5
CAISERTQETQYF
TGTGCCATCAGTGAGCGAACCCAAGAGACCCAGTACTTC
>TRBD2|TRBV11-3|TRBJ2-7
CASSLSGRHEQYF
TGTGCCAGCAGCCTAAGCGGGAGACACGAGCAGTACTTC
>TRBD1|TRBV28|TRBJ1-3
CASSFLTGEGNTIYF
TGTGCCAGCAGTTTCCTCACAGGGGAGGGAAACACCATATATTTT
>.|TRBV10-3|TRBJ1-1
CAISPRDTEAFF
TGTGCCATCAGTCCTCGGGACACTGAAGCTTTCTTT
>.|TRBV6-1|TRBJ2-1
CASSVGYPTYNEQFF
TGTGCCAGCAGTGTCGGGTACCCCACCTACAATGAGCAGTTCTTC
>.|TRBV29-1|TRBJ2-3
CSVDPGSDTQYF
TGCAGCGTTGACCCGGGTTCGGATACGCAGTATTTT
>.|TRBV13|TRBJ2-7
CASSLLNEQYF
TGTGCCAGCAGCTTACTCAACGAGCAGTACTTC
>TRBD2|TRBV5-4|TRBJ2-1
CASSFAGDNEQFF
TGTGCCAGCAGCTTTGCGGGGGACAATGAGCAGTTCTTC
>.|TRBV18|TRBJ2-5
CASSPLKQDTQETQYF
TGTGCCAGCTCACCATTGAAGCAGGACACCCAAGAGACCCAGTACTTC
>.|TRBV30|TRBJ1-1
CAWSPGQSTEAFF
TGTGCCTGGAGCCCGGGACAATCCACTGAAGCTTTCTTT
>TRBD2|TRBV19|TRBJ2-5
CASSPPQRLAGVQETQYF
TGTGCCAGTAGTCCCCCCCAACGACTAGCGGGAGTCCAAGAGACCCAGTACTTC